This T cell receptor beta chain was sequenced during a study of vaccination and CD4 T cells after COVID-19. Study-level information: The authors exposed cells to overlapping spike peptides derived from SARS-CoV-2, HCoV-NL63, HCoV-OC43 and HCoV-229E. Study observations and caveats: Convalescent patients saw a median about 85% of their reactive clones show up only after vaccination.

Treatment defined: 10-day PBMC culture with coronavirus spike peptide pools or control peptides (ViraFEST assay). Samples of CD4+ T cells were obtained from the unexposed donor before the COVID-19 pandemic (2011-2018). Antigen-specific T cell expansion with peptide pools preceded TCR sequencing in the ViraFEST approach. This clonotype has just a few counts. No antigen is known for it. An Oncomine TCR Beta short-read assay was used to sequence the DNA from cultured CD4+ T cells. Once CD4+ T cells had been cultured, genomic DNA was extracted from them. TCRdb itself ran the PCR reads through MiXCR, one entry per CDR3 protein. Here the sample spans about 10,000 distinct CDR3 sequences, approximately 32% being singletons. Sample: CD4+ T cells from blood, cultured in vitro. This TCR came from a human donor in good health.

CDR3 region: CSSPKPGGSPLHF. Written as DNA, the CDR3 is TGCAGTAGCCCGAAGCCAGGCGGTTCACCCCTCCACTTT. The chain employs TRBV20-1 and TRBJ1-6; D gene ambiguous. Germline V lookup: CDR1 DFQATT, CDR2 SNEGSKA (reference sequence). V was clipped by 8 bases and J by 9 bases, with 17 bases between them. The CDR3 is 13 residues long.